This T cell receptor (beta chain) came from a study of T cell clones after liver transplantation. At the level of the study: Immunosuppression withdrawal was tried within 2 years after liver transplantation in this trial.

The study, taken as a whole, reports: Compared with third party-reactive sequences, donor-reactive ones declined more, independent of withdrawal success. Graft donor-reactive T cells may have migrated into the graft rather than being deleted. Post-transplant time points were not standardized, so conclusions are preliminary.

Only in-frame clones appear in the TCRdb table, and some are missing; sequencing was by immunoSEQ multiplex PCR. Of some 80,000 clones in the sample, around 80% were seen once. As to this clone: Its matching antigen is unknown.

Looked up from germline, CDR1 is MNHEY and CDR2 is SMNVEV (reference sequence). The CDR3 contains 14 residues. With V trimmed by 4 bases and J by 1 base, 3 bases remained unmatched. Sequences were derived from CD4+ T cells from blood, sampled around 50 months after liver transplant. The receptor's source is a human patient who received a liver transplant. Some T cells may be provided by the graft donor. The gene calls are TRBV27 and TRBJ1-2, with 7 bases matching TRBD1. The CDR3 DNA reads TGTGCCAGCAGTTCCCGGGACAGTAACTATGGCTACACCTTC. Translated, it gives CASSSRDSNYGYTF.